This T cell receptor beta chain was sequenced during a study of human T cells and chemical hapten exposure. Documented time point: pre-sensitization, week 0. Noted treatment: therapeutic diphenylcyclopropenone sensitization with weekly scalp DPC. Unfractionated whole blood was the source from which total RNA was extracted. CDR1 is SGHVS and CDR2 is FQNEAQ in the germline V gene. The CDR3 is made up of 16 amino acids. Trimming removed 5 bases from V and 2 bases from J, with 17 bases in between. The library put unique molecular identifiers onto individual cDNA molecules. Each CDR3 protein is one row after TCRdb ran MiXCR on the RACE reads. The data show about 380,000 distinct CDR3 sequences, with 4.5% to 6% seen just once and just over 2.5% held by the top ten.

V and J are TRBV7-8 and TRBJ2-3, with D perhaps being TRBD1 or TRBD2 (5 bases each). The sequences come from whole blood, collected in connection with sensitization to the hapten diphenylcyclopropenone (DPC). The clonotype was recovered from a woman in her forties or fifties with alopecia areata. Some clones in this sample may be carry-over from other donors' samples. For the CDR3, the DNA is TGTGCCAGCAGCCTACTTCCCGGGGCCGACACAGATACGCAGTATTTT. Its protein product is CASSLLPGADTDTQYF.